Following are 12 T cell receptor beta chains from one sample sequenced in a study of T cells in Graves' hyperthyroidism and ophthalmopathy (dated by TCRdb to the late 2010s). Libraries came from multiplex PCR. Sequencing was performed on an Illumina HiSeq 2000. Amplification of TCR beta CDR3 regions was carried out from RNA transcripts. A first-round RT-PCR of the TCR CDR3 used the HTBI primer set with the Qiagen OneStep RT-PCR kit. TCRdb reprocessed the public reads (quality trimming at Q25 with fastp, clone calling with MiXCR) and kept in-frame beta chains. Identical CDR3 proteins give one entry, which carries the most common genes and DNA. The sample data list some 580,000 distinct CDR3 sequences, and 16% of these were observed just once. The top ten clones comprise 3% to 4% of the sample. The sample comprised blood. The source is a woman aged 40 to 49 with Graves' ophthalmopathy.

This clonotype was recorded a few times. The chain uses TRBV6-1 and TRBJ2-5, with D unclear. Germline V gene lookup returns CDR1 MNHNS and CDR2 SASEGT. The CDR3 runs to 12 residues. With 4 bases removed from V and 3 bases from J, the gap between germline ends came to 6 bases. In nucleotides, the CDR3 is TGTGCCAGCAGTGGGCGGAAAGAGACCCAGTACTTC. Its protein product is CASSGRKETQYF.

This clonotype was seen a few times. The chain employs TRBV20-1 and TRBJ2-1, with 7 bases matching TRBD1. Germline V gene data show CDR1 as DFQATT and CDR2 as SNEGSKA (reference sequence). This CDR3 comprises 15 residues. J lost 4 bases, V lost 0 bases, and 6 bases had no gene match. CDR3 sequence: CSAREWDSFYNEQFF. The CDR3 DNA follows: TGCAGTGCTAGAGAGTGGGACAGTTTTTACAATGAGCAGTTCTTC.

V usage is TRBV4-2 and J usage is TRBJ2-3; D is undetermined. Per the germline V gene, CDR1 is LGHNA and CDR2 is YNFKEQ. The CDR3 contains 17 residues. V lost 0 bases to trimming and J lost 0 bases, with 13 bases between them. The CDR3 DNA follows: TGTGCCAGCAGCCAAGAAGCTCTCAGCGTAAGCACAGATACGCAGTATTTT. It codes for CASSQEALSVSTDTQYF.

The rearrangement joins TRBV20-1 to TRBJ1-6; no clear D gene. This CDR3 is built from 15 residues. Germline lookup yields CDR1 DFQATT and CDR2 SNEGSKA (reference sequence). V was clipped by 1 base and J by 9 bases, with 16 bases between them. The chain's CDR3 is CSARGMGNDISPLHF. The CDR3 coding sequence is TGCAGTGCTAGAGGGATGGGAAATGACATTTCACCCCTCCACTTT.

This clonotype occurred a few times. The rearrangement uses TRBV12-3 or TRBV12-4 and TRBJ2-2; D is perhaps TRBD2 (5 bases). V was cut by 2 bases and J by 5 bases, with 18 bases left in between. The CDR3 consists of 17 residues. The CDR3 here is CASSLRVIAGGTGELFF. The CDR3 DNA follows: TGTGCCAGCAGTTTAAGGGTTATTGCAGGAGGTACCGGGGAGCTGTTTTTT.

The chain couples TRBV12-3 or TRBV12-4 to TRBJ1-6, with a weak D call TRBD1 (5 bases). The CDR3 loop spans 14 amino acids. The V and J ends lost 7 bases and 7 bases respectively, with 14 bases between them. The chain's CDR3 is CASNPGTGNSPLHF. As DNA, the CDR3 is TGTGCCAGCAATCCCGGGACGGGGAATTCACCCCTCCACTTT.

The V gene is TRBV27, the J gene TRBJ1-6; possibly TRBD1 for D (5 bases). Trimming removed 8 bases from V and 5 bases from J, with 16 bases in between. Per germline, CDR1 MNHEY and CDR2 SMNVEV (reference sequence). CDR3 length: 15 residues. The CDR3 nucleotides are TGTGCCAGCCTCTCTTGGGGGGAGAATAATTCACCCCTCCACTTT. It translates to CASLSWGENNSPLHF.

This clonotype was picked up a small number of times. The gene calls are TRBV20-1 and TRBJ2-5; 12 nucleotides agree with TRBD1. Trimming took 3 bases from V and 2 from J; bases not matched to a gene: 10. Germline CDR1 is DFQATT and CDR2 is SNEGSKA (reference sequence). The length of the CDR3 is 17 residues. The CDR3 bases are TGCAGTGCTAGGGAGGGACAGGGGGCACGTGTGCAAGAGACCCAGTACTTC. This sequence encodes CSAREGQGARVQETQYF.

A few counts support this clonotype. J is TRBJ1-4 and V is TRBV20-1, with D possibly matching TRBD1 (5 bases). CDR1 and CDR2 from the germline V gene are DFQATT and SNEGSKA (reference sequence). CDR3 size: 16 residues. The V gene lost 6 bases and the J gene lost 5 bases, with 22 bases spanning the gap. The CDR3, as DNA: TGCAGTGCCTCCCGGGGCCCGGGGGGTCTCAATGAAAAACTGTTTTTT. Its translation is CSASRGPGGLNEKLFF.

In its sample, this clonotype was seen many times. V usage is TRBV5-1 and J usage is TRBJ1-1, with D maybe TRBD1 (5 bases). V lost 7 bases to trimming and J lost 0 bases, with 16 bases between them. Germline V CDR1 and CDR2: SGHRS, YFSETQ. The CDR3 runs 15 residues. The CDR3 DNA reads as TGCGCCAGCTCCCCGCAGGGAGGCGTGAACACTGAAGCTTTCTTT. This gives the protein CASSPQGGVNTEAFF.

This clonotype was seen repeatedly, ten times or more. The rearrangement uses TRBV12-3 or TRBV12-4 and TRBJ1-3, with D tentatively TRBD1 (6 bases). V lost 2 bases to trimming and J lost 0 bases, with 11 bases between them. The CDR3 consists of 16 residues. Written as DNA, the CDR3 is TGTGCCAGCAGTTTATCAGGGGTGCCCTCTGGAAACACCATATATTTT. Residues: CASSLSGVPSGNTIYF.

This clonotype appeared many times. V and J are TRBV3-1 and TRBJ2-7, with D unclear. CDR1 and CDR2 from the germline V gene are LGHDT and YNNKEL (reference sequence). This CDR3 comprises 15 residues. V was shortened by 0 bases and J by 4 bases, with 13 bases between the two germline ends. The CDR3 loop is CASSQEGPRHYEQYF. The DNA of the CDR3 is TGTGCCAGCAGCCAAGAAGGTCCCCGTCATTACGAGCAGTACTTC.